Listed below are T cell receptor beta chains from one sample, sequenced in a study of blood T cell repertoires in COVID-19. Clones were sequenced by immunoSEQ multiplex PCR, and TCRdb holds only the in-frame ones, with some missing. Here the sample spans hundreds of thousands of clones, around 87% being singletons. The specimen was PBMCs or T cells enriched from blood (not recorded which). These TCRs come from a man aged 35-49 years in a cohort exposed to, infected with or recovered from COVID-19 (not recorded which). Both conserved end residues are part of each CDR3. The D gene is left open where the match is weak. Some rows mark clone size as missing; the rest say once, few, many or name a class of expanded clone.

clone size,J gene,V gene,D gene,CDR3 protein,CDR3 DNA
NA,TRBJ1-1,TRBV4-1,NA,CASSQGSQLMNTEAFF,TGCGCCAGCAGCCAAGGGTCCCAGTTAATGAACACTGAAGCTTTCTTT
NA,TRBJ1-6,TRBV28,NA,CASSIGQLYNSPLHF,TGTGCCAGCAGTATAGGACAGCTTTATAATTCACCCCTCCACTTT
NA,TRBJ2-5,TRBV9,TRBD2,CASSPSPRTSGRAEETQYF,TGTGCCAGCAGCCCATCCCCTCGGACTAGCGGGAGGGCCGAAGAGACCCAGTACTTC
NA,TRBJ2-3,TRBV14,TRBD2,CASSQSGLAEDTQYF,TGTGCCAGCAGCCAATCCGGACTAGCGGAAGATACGCAGTATTTT
NA,TRBJ2-7,TRBV5-1,NA,CASGGGLFSYEQYF,TGCGCCAGCGGGGGGGGGCTGTTCTCCTACGAGCAGTACTTC
NA,TRBJ1-1,TRBV6-1,TRBD1,CASSEAGQGGAEAFF,TGTGCCAGCAGTGAAGCGGGACAGGGCGGCGCTGAAGCTTTCTTT
NA,TRBJ1-5,TRBV30,TRBD1,CAWRPTGARNQPQHF,TGTGCCTGGAGGCCGACAGGGGCCCGCAATCAGCCCCAGCATTTT
NA,TRBJ2-1,TRBV5-1,TRBD2,CASSFTTSGRGDNEQFF,TGCGCCAGCAGCTTCACTACTAGCGGGAGGGGGGACAATGAGCAGTTCTTC
few,TRBJ1-2,TRBV10-1,TRBD1,CASSEQGGYGYTF,TGCGCCAGCAGTGAGCAGGGGGGCTATGGCTACACCTTC
NA,TRBJ2-3,TRBV3-1/TRBV3-2,TRBD2,CASSRGTSGSTDTQYF,TGTGCCAGCAGCCGAGGGACTAGCGGGTCCACAGATACGCAGTATTTT
NA,TRBJ2-7,TRBV24-1,TRBD1,CATSGMGTGNHEQYF,TGTGCCACCAGCGGGATGGGGACAGGGAACCACGAGCAGTACTTC
NA,TRBJ1-6,TRBV25-1,TRBD1,CASSDSTGGGSPLHF,TGTGCCAGCAGTGACTCCACAGGGGGCGGTTCACCCCTCCACTTT
NA,TRBJ1-4,TRBV5-1,TRBD1,CARGQGSLIATNEKLFF,TGCGCCAGGGGACAGGGCTCACTTATAGCAACTAATGAAAAACTGTTTTTT
NA,TRBJ1-2,TRBV5-1,NA,CASSRTQGSDGYTF,TGCGCCAGCAGCCGGACACAGGGATCCGATGGCTACACCTTC
NA,TRBJ1-1,TRBV18,NA,CASSPRDSGQNTEAFF,TGTGCCAGCTCACCACGCGATTCGGGACAGAACACTGAAGCTTTCTTT
NA,TRBJ1-2,TRBV3-1/TRBV3-2,NA,CASSQVNGYTF,TGTGCCAGCAGCCAAGTAAATGGCTACACCTTC
NA,TRBJ1-5,TRBV4-1,TRBD1,CASSQGGGVGQPQHF,TGCGCCAGCAGCCAAGGAGGGGGCGTGGGTCAGCCCCAGCATTTT
NA,TRBJ1-1,TRBV28,TRBD1,CASSGTGVGTEAFF,TGTGCCAGCAGTGGTACAGGGGTCGGCACTGAAGCTTTCTTT
NA,TRBJ1-1,TRBV6-4,TRBD1,CASSRDRGTEAFF,TGTGCCAGCAGCCGGGACAGGGGGACTGAAGCTTTCTTT
NA,TRBJ1-1,TRBV5-1,NA,CASSFQDNLNTEAFF,TGCGCCAGCAGCTTTCAGGACAATTTGAACACTGAAGCTTTCTTT